The 30 T cell receptor beta chains in this list originate from one sample, sequenced in a study of blood T cell repertoires in COVID-19 (dated by TCRdb to 2018 to 2021). Library construction relied on the immunoSEQ multiplex PCR assay. Here the immuneACCESS table is served through TCRdb, limited to in-frame sequences with V and J called. Missing clones are a known gap in these copies; in checked studies unresolved V genes cover under half, and the rest lacks a known reason. Here the sample has about 350,000 clones; approximately 89% occur a single time. Over 3.5% of the sample is held by the ten biggest clonotypes. Sequencing was done on a sample of peripheral blood. Receptor source: a woman aged 55-69 years with COVID-19, enrolled during active disease.

The chain has TRBV28 and TRBJ1-4, with D possibly TRBD1 on 6 matching bases. V lost 8 bases to trimming and J lost 8 bases, with 18 bases between them. This CDR3 is built from 14 residues. The V gene's germline CDR1 is MDHEN and CDR2 SYDVKM. Here the CDR3 reads CASGGQGLGEKLFF. In DNA, the CDR3 is TGTGCCAGCGGGGGCCAGGGTTTAGGGGAAAAACTGTTTTTT.

This clone has just one count. The J gene is TRBJ2-3, the V gene TRBV7-2, with TRBD1 as a possible D gene (6 bases). There are 15 residues in the CDR3. Germline V gives CDR1 SGHTA, CDR2 FQGNSA. Trimming took 5 bases from V and 0 from J, leaving 12 bases between them. The CDR3 loop reads CASSPQGGSTDTQYF. CDR3 DNA sequence: TGTGCCAGCAGCCCCCAAGGGGGTAGCACAGATACGCAGTATTTT.

The rearrangement joins TRBV2 to TRBJ2-1; 8 positions agree with TRBD1. V shed 5 bases and J 8 bases; nucleotides not matched to a gene: 5. This CDR3 contains 13 residues. Germline V gene sequence: CDR1 SNHLY, CDR2 FYNNEI. CDR3 nucleotide sequence: TGTGCCAGCAGTACAGACAGGGGAGATGAGCAGTTCTTC. Residues: CASSTDRGDEQFF.

This chain uses TRBV2 with TRBJ1-2; TRBD1 aligns across 8 bases. J lost 4 bases, V lost 5 bases, and 6 bases had no gene match. The CDR3 runs 14 residues. The V gene's germline CDR1 is SNHLY and CDR2 FYNNEI. The CDR3: CASSSQGAGYGYTF. The CDR3, as DNA: TGTGCCAGCAGTAGTCAGGGGGCAGGCTATGGCTACACCTTC.

J is TRBJ1-2 and V is TRBV6-5, with 7 bases matching TRBD1. The J segment lost 6 bases and the V segment lost 6 bases, leaving 7 bases of the junction unmatched. This CDR3 has 13 residues. Looked up from germline, CDR1 is MNHEY and CDR2 is SVGAGI. The CDR3: CASRRQGLNGYTF. DNA for the CDR3: TGTGCCAGCAGGCGACAGGGTCTTAATGGCTACACCTTC.

In this sample, this clone turned up once. This chain links TRBV2 with TRBJ2-1; 7 nucleotides match TRBD2. J gave up 6 bases and V 6 bases, and 5 bases lay outside the gene matches. Germline V gene sequence: CDR1 SNHLY, CDR2 FYNNEI. CDR3 length equals 13 residues. CDR3 residues: CASSLERGNEQFF. The CDR3 nucleotides are TGTGCCAGCAGCCTAGAGCGGGGCAATGAGCAGTTCTTC. Drawing the rest from reference TRBV2 and TRBJ2-1, the complete variable domain is EPEVTQTPSHQVTQMGQEVILRCVPISNHLYFYWYRQILGQKVEFLVSFYNNEISEKSEIFDDQFSVERPDGSNFTLKIRSTKLEDSAMYFCASSLERGNEQFFGPGTRLTVL.

The CDR3 is CASSQGQGDTIYF. The DNA of the CDR3 is TGCGCCAGCAGCCAGGGACAGGGTGACACCATATATTTT. The chain recombines TRBV5-1 with TRBJ1-3; TRBD1 matches 9 bases. This CDR3 is built from 13 residues. In germline, CDR1 is SGHRS, CDR2 YFSETQ. V gave up 4 bases and J gave up 8 bases; unmatched junction bases: 4.

V and J are TRBV5-1 and TRBJ1-1, with a weak D call TRBD1 (6 bases). This CDR3 spans 15 amino acids. Trimming took off 4 bases at V and 5 bases at J, with 18 bases between the two ends. Germline values: CDR1 SGHRS, CDR2 YFSETQ. The CDR3 here is CASSTGQTERTEAFF. In DNA form, the CDR3 reads TGCGCCAGCAGCACCGGACAGACTGAAAGGACTGAAGCTTTCTTT.

The V call is TRBV11-1, the J call TRBJ1-2, with 9 bases identical to TRBD1. The length of the CDR3 is 15 residues. CDR1 is SGHAT and CDR2 is FQDESV in the germline V gene (reference sequence). V shed 5 bases, J shed 4 bases, and the junction held 8 bases outside the gene matches. This CDR3 is CASSPTGTGIYGYTF. Written as DNA, the CDR3 is TGTGCCAGCAGCCCTACCGGGACAGGGATCTATGGCTACACCTTC. Combining the CDR3 with reference TRBV11-1 and TRBJ1-2 gives the whole variable domain EAEVAQSPRYKITEKSQAVAFWCDPISGHATLYWYRQILGQGPELLVQFQDESVVDDSQLPKDRFSAERLKGVDSTLKIQPAELGDSAMYLCASSPTGTGIYGYTFGSGTRLTVV.

The gene calls are TRBV7-9 and TRBJ2-3, with TRBD2 identical over 13 bases. J lost 1 base, V lost 3 bases, and 1 base had no gene match. The length of the CDR3 is 16 residues. Germline V lookup: CDR1 SEHNR, CDR2 FQNEAQ (reference sequence). This CDR3 reads CASSFGLAGGTDTQYF. CDR3 DNA: TGTGCCAGCAGCTTCGGACTAGCGGGGGGCACAGATACGCAGTATTTT.

This clone was recorded only once. The gene calls are TRBV11-3 and TRBJ2-5, with a tentative D call TRBD2 (6 bases). CDR1 and CDR2 from the germline V gene are SGHNT and YENEEA. The CDR3 runs to 15 residues. V lost 0 bases, J lost 2 bases, and 10 bases lay in between. This CDR3 reads CASSLEAGKQETQYF. CDR3 bases: TGTGCCAGCAGCTTAGAGGCGGGGAAACAAGAGACCCAGTACTTC.

The gene calls are TRBV28 and TRBJ1-4; perhaps TRBD1 as D (6 bases). The CDR3 loop spans 15 amino acids. Trimming cost V 5 bases and J 3 bases, with 13 bases left between them. Germline loops: CDR1 MDHEN, CDR2 SYDVKM. The CDR3 region has the DNA TGTGCCAGCAGTCAACCAGGGGCGGCTAATGAAAAACTGTTTTTT. This codes for CASSQPGAANEKLFF.

The chain recombines TRBV4-1 with TRBJ1-4; D remains unclear. The germline V and J ends were trimmed by 1 base and 5 bases, with 11 bases remaining between them. Germline values: CDR1 MGHRA, CDR2 YSYEKL. The CDR3 is 15 residues long. CDR3 nucleotides: TGCGCCAGCAGCCAAGCCGGGTTTAGGAATGAAAAACTGTTTTTT. It encodes CASSQAGFRNEKLFF.

The genes are TRBV5-6 and TRBJ1-2; TRBD1 matches 10 bases. The CDR3 is 15 amino acids. J gave up 7 bases and V 5 bases, and 11 bases lay outside the gene matches. Looked up from germline, CDR1 is SGHDT and CDR2 is YYEEEE. In nucleotides, the CDR3 is TGTGCCAGCAGATTGTTCGGGACAGGGGTTCCTGGCTACACCTTC. Translated: CASRLFGTGVPGYTF.

J is TRBJ2-4 and V is TRBV19, with a tentative D call TRBD1 (6 bases). The V and J ends lost 6 bases and 6 bases respectively, with 21 bases between them. Looked up from germline, CDR1 is LNHDA and CDR2 is SQIVND (reference sequence). The CDR3 covers 16 residues. The CDR3 nucleotides are TGTGCCAGTAGGAACAGGGTTAGTCCCTTAGGAAACATTCAGTACTTC. As protein: CASRNRVSPLGNIQYF.

The chain links TRBV5-1 to TRBJ2-7; D is uncertain. From germline, CDR1 is SGHRS and CDR2 YFSETQ. The CDR3 runs 15 residues. V was cut by 1 base and J by 0 bases, with 11 bases left in between. The CDR3 DNA is TGCGCCAGCAGCTTGACAGAGAACCACTCCTACGAGCAGTACTTC. It specifies CASSLTENHSYEQYF.

The rearrangement links TRBV2 to TRBJ2-3, with TRBD2 identical over 9 bases. This CDR3 contains 15 residues. J gave up 0 bases and V 6 bases, and 4 bases lay outside the gene matches. CDR1 is SNHLY, CDR2 FYNNEI, per germline. CDR3 DNA sequence: TGTGCCAGCAGACTACTAGCGGGTAGCACAGATACGCAGTATTTT. Translated: CASRLLAGSTDTQYF.

J is TRBJ1-1 and V is TRBV7-9, with no clear D. The CDR3 runs 14 residues. The V and J ends lost 2 bases and 6 bases respectively, with 13 bases between them. Looked up from germline, CDR1 is SEHNR and CDR2 is FQNEAQ (reference sequence). The CDR3 loop reads CASSLPRVGAEAFF. CDR3 nucleotides: TGTGCCAGCAGCTTACCGCGGGTCGGGGCTGAAGCTTTCTTT.

This chain joins TRBV3-1 (or the pseudogene TRBV3-2) and TRBJ1-2; D ambiguous. The V gene's germline CDR1 is LGHDT and CDR2 YNNKEL (reference sequence). The V end lost 0 bases, the J end lost 5 bases, and 7 bases lay between the germline ends. This CDR3 is 13 amino acids long. In DNA, the CDR3 is TGTGCCAGCAGCCAAGATCCGGGGTATGGCTACACCTTC. Its translation: CASSQDPGYGYTF.

V gene TRBV28 combines with J gene TRBJ1-1; D not certain. This CDR3 contains 12 residues. Trimming pared 3 bases from V and 4 bases from J, leaving 6 bases between. In germline, CDR1 is MDHEN, CDR2 SYDVKM. CDR3 protein: CASSFSGTEAFF. The CDR3 DNA follows: TGTGCCAGCAGTTTTAGTGGCACTGAAGCTTTCTTT.

CDR3 nucleotides: TGTGCCAGCAGGATACTAGCGGGGGGGCACTATGAGCAGTTCTTC. Protein product: CASRILAGGHYEQFF. The chain is built from TRBV6-5 and TRBJ2-1, with 13 positions matching TRBD2. The CDR3 runs 15 residues. V was clipped by 6 bases and J by 8 bases; unmatched bases: 7. CDR1 is MNHEY, CDR2 SVGAGI, per germline.

The V gene is TRBV4-2, the J gene TRBJ1-2; 9 bases are a match to TRBD1. Germline CDR1 reads LGHNA; CDR2 reads YNFKEQ. The CDR3 runs to 14 residues. Trimming took 6 bases from V and 2 from J; bases not matched to a gene: 4. CDR3 bases: TGTGCCAGCAGTCTCGACAGGGGGAACTATGGCTACACCTTC. Its protein is CASSLDRGNYGYTF.

The chain couples TRBV5-3 to TRBJ1-3, with 8 bases matching TRBD1. TRBV5-3 is an open reading frame, and its role is uncertain. Trimming cost V 0 bases and J 0 bases; bases outside gene matches: 17. The CDR3 is 21 amino acids. CDR3 bases: TGTGCCAGAAGCTTGGTATTTGGGGGACAGGACTGCGCATACTCTGGAAACACCATATATTTT. Protein sequence: CARSLVFGGQDCAYSGNTIYF.

The CDR3 DNA sequence: TGTGCCAGCAGCTCAGACAGGGGCTCACCCTACGAGCAGTACTTC. It yields the protein CASSSDRGSPYEQYF. The chain couples TRBV7-8 to TRBJ2-7; 8 bases map to TRBD1. CDR3 length equals 15 residues. J lost 2 bases, V lost 4 bases, and 7 bases had no gene match. Germline-derived CDR1 and CDR2 are SGHVS and FQNEAQ.

The chain combines TRBV6-1 with TRBJ1-2, with a tentative D call TRBD1 (5 bases). The CDR3 is made up of 16 amino acids. Germline-derived CDR1 and CDR2 are MNHNS and SASEGT. Trimming took off 3 bases at V and 4 bases at J, with 18 bases between the two ends. The CDR3 protein is CASSEWTFIGIYGYTF. CDR3 nucleotides: TGTGCCAGCAGTGAGTGGACATTCATTGGCATCTATGGCTACACCTTC.

This rearrangement joins TRBV28 to TRBJ1-2, with unresolved D. Germline V lookup: CDR1 MDHEN, CDR2 SYDVKM. CDR3 length: 12 amino acids. Trimming pared 5 bases from V and 7 bases from J, leaving 11 bases between. CDR3 sequence (DNA): TGTGCCAGCAGTACGCCGATCAGTGGCTACACCTTC. It yields the protein CASSTPISGYTF.

As regards this clone: Other DNA variants within this sample encode the same CDR3. The chain couples TRBV5-1 to TRBJ2-5; maybe TRBD2 (5 bases). Per germline, CDR1 SGHRS and CDR2 YFSETQ. Trimming left V 2 bases short and J 2 bases short, with 10 bases between. This CDR3 is 14 amino acids long. Here the CDR3 reads CASSLTSPQETQYF. In DNA form, the CDR3 reads TGCGCCAGCAGCTTAACTAGTCCGCAAGAGACCCAGTACTTC.

V and J are TRBV9 and TRBJ2-3; 16 bases align to TRBD2. CDR3 size: 16 residues. V dropped 4 bases and J dropped 5; count of bases not matched to a gene: 4. Germline CDR1 is SGDLS and CDR2 is YYNGEE. The CDR3 coding sequence is TGTGCCAGCAGCCTGGGACTAGCGGGGGGGCAAGATACGCAGTATTTT. Its protein is CASSLGLAGGQDTQYF. The entire variable domain, with the rest obtained from reference TRBV9 and TRBJ2-3, is as follows: DSGVTQTPKHLITATGQRVTLRCSPRSGDLSVYWYQQSLDQGLQFLIQYYNGEERAKGNILERFSAQQFPDLHSELNLSSLELGDSALYFCASSLGLAGGQDTQYFGPGTRLTVL.

The chain recombines TRBV29-1 with TRBJ1-4; 7 nucleotides align to TRBD1. Germline V gives CDR1 SQVTM, CDR2 ANQGSEA. V shed 7 bases and J 4 bases; nucleotides not matched to a gene: 6. The CDR3 has 13 amino acids. DNA for the CDR3: TGCAGCGCCCTGGGACAGAATAATGAAAAACTGTTTTTT. Residues: CSALGQNNEKLFF.

V gene TRBV5-1 combines with J gene TRBJ2-1; 7 nucleotides line up with TRBD1. The germline V gene has CDR1 SGHRS and CDR2 YFSETQ. V lost 0 bases, J lost 3 bases, and 3 bases stayed unmatched. This CDR3 has 15 amino acids. In DNA, the CDR3 is TGCGCCAGCAGCTTGGAGGCAGGGGGCTACAATGAGCAGTTCTTC. It specifies CASSLEAGGYNEQFF. The full variable domain, with the rest looked up from reference TRBV5-1 and TRBJ2-1, is KAGVTQTPRYLIKTRGQQVTLSCSPISGHRSVSWYQQTPGQGLQFLFEYFSETQRNKGNFPGRFSGRQFSNSRSEMNVSTLELGDSALYLCASSLEAGGYNEQFFGPGTRLTVL.